This TCR beta chain emerged from a study of blood T cell repertoires in COVID-19. This clone was seen only a few times. As originally analysed: How many nucleated cells were present was estimated from reference gene primer amplification. The repertoire was sequenced with immunoSEQ multiplex PCR; TCRdb's copy has only in-frame clones and lacks some. For V, J and clone size, that table is used; D and trimming come from the DNA. Here the sample spans about 180,000 clones, 80% to 90% being singletons. CDR3 length: 14 amino acids. Trimming cost V 4 bases and J 1 base; bases outside gene matches: 0. From germline, CDR1 is ENHRY and CDR2 SYGVKD. Participant ages covered roughly 18 to 89 years across about 25 US areas. Cohort 3 recovered donors had two negative PCRs, clearance, or symptom resolution.

This sequence joins TRBV10-3 and TRBJ1-1; TRBD1 aligns across 10 bases. The clonotype was recovered from a woman younger than 30 who had recovered from COVID-19. The sequencing sample was made of PBMCs or T cells enriched from blood (not recorded which). CDR3 in amino acids: CAISGDRGNTEAFF. In DNA, the CDR3 is TGTGCCATCAGTGGGGACAGGGGGAACACTGAAGCTTTCTTT.